The 21 T cell receptor beta chains in this list originate from one sample, sequenced in a study of blood T cell repertoires in COVID-19. The assay was immunoSEQ multiplex PCR, and TCRdb's table has in-frame clones only and misses some. Of fewer than 300,000 clones in the sample, 88% were seen once. Sequenced sample: peripheral blood. These receptors all come from a man aged 60 to 69 who had recovered from COVID-19.

The genes are TRBV23-1 and TRBJ1-1, with a possible D match to TRBD1 (5 bases). TRBV23-1 qualifies as an ORF whose function is uncertain. This CDR3 contains 13 residues. The germline V and J ends were trimmed by 0 bases and 11 bases, with 13 bases remaining between them. This CDR3 is CASSQSCKGRAFF. The DNA for the CDR3 is TGCGCCAGCAGTCAATCATGTAAGGGGAGGGCTTTCTTT.

The chain employs TRBV19 and TRBJ2-3, with 8 bases matching TRBD1. The CDR3 spans 14 residues. Germline V lookup: CDR1 LNHDA, CDR2 SQIVND (reference sequence). V shed 9 bases, J shed 0 bases, and the junction held 5 bases outside the gene matches. For the CDR3, the DNA is TGTGCCAGCTCAGGGGGCTGGAGCACAGATACGCAGTATTTT. This codes for CASSGGWSTDTQYF.

V is TRBV5-4 and J is TRBJ1-2, with D perhaps TRBD1 (6 bases). Germline loops: CDR1 SGHNT, CDR2 YYREEE (reference sequence). V lost 4 bases and J 2 bases, leaving 12 bases between the germline ends. This CDR3 contains 14 residues. The CDR3 nucleotides read TGTGCCAGCAGCCCAAACAGGGTAAACTATGGCTACACCTTC. Translated, it gives CASSPNRVNYGYTF.

The chain has TRBV14 and TRBJ1-2; D is unresolved. The germline V gene encodes CDR1 SGHDN and CDR2 FVKESK. CDR3 length: 14 amino acids. V was pared by 4 bases and J by 4 bases, with 13 bases between. The CDR3 loop is CASSLVSGTYGYTF. CDR3 nucleotide sequence: TGTGCCAGCAGCCTGGTTTCAGGCACCTATGGCTACACCTTC.

The genes are TRBV2 and TRBJ2-6; TRBD2 matches 7 bases. The CDR3 has 16 amino acids. Germline values: CDR1 SNHLY, CDR2 FYNNEI. V lost 6 bases, J lost 0 bases, and 5 bases stayed unmatched. The CDR3 DNA sequence: TGTGCCAGCAGGCGGGAGACTCTCTCTGGGGCCAACGTCCTGACTTTC. This sequence encodes CASRRETLSGANVLTF.

V gene TRBV5-1 combines with J gene TRBJ2-7; 8 nucleotides line up with TRBD2. Germline CDR1 SGHRS, CDR2 YFSETQ. Germline trimming cut 4 bases from V and 1 base from J; bases unmatched to any gene: 10. The CDR3 totals 16 residues. The chain's CDR3 is CASSIGAGTSSYEQYF. The CDR3 region has the DNA TGCGCCAGCAGCATTGGGGCGGGGACTAGTTCCTACGAGCAGTACTTC.

This clone was seen once. J is TRBJ1-6 and V is TRBV5-1; a weak D match, TRBD1 (5 bases). CDR1 and CDR2 from the germline V gene are SGHRS and YFSETQ. V was pared by 1 base and J by 8 bases, with 13 bases between. The CDR3 is 15 amino acids. The CDR3 nucleotides read TGCGCCAGCAGCTTGTGGGGGGTGGGCGATTCACCCCTCCACTTT. This translates into CASSLWGVGDSPLHF.

The gene calls are TRBV11-3 and TRBJ1-1; D gene ambiguous. The V and J ends lost 4 bases and 8 bases respectively, with 8 bases between them. CDR3 length: 11 residues. Germline V gene lookup returns CDR1 SGHNT and CDR2 YENEEA. Here the CDR3 DNA reads TGTGCCAGCAGCTCCGGAGGGGAAGCTTTCTTT. As protein: CASSSGGEAFF.

The chain combines TRBV9 with TRBJ2-7; unclear D gene. V was pared by 0 bases and J by 0 bases, with 10 bases between. The germline V gene encodes CDR1 SGDLS and CDR2 YYNGEE. This CDR3 spans 15 amino acids. The CDR3 DNA reads TGTGCCAGCAGCGTAGGGTGGGCCAGCTCCTACGAGCAGTACTTC. This translates into CASSVGWASSYEQYF.

The chain links TRBV5-4 to TRBJ2-5; the D gene is possibly TRBD2 (5 bases). Germline-derived CDR1 and CDR2 are SGHNT and YYREEE (reference sequence). V was trimmed by 1 base and J by 5 bases, leaving 12 bases between them. The CDR3 is made up of 14 amino acids. CDR3 in DNA: TGTGCCAGCAGCTTGAGTCCCCCGGGGGAGACCCAGTACTTC. Residues: CASSLSPPGETQYF.

The V and J genes are TRBV7-3 and TRBJ2-3, with 11 bases aligning to TRBD2. Germline V lookup: CDR1 SGHTA, CDR2 FQGTGA. V gave up 5 bases and J gave up 0 bases; unmatched junction bases: 7. The CDR3 loop spans 17 amino acids. CDR3 DNA: TGTGCCAGCAGCCCTAGCGGGGGGTCTTCTAGCACAGATACGCAGTATTTT. Translation: CASSPSGGSSSTDTQYF.

The genes are TRBV30 and TRBJ1-1; D ambiguous. Trimming shortened V by 5 bases and J by 5 bases, and 15 bases separated the two germline ends. The CDR3 is 13 residues long. The V gene's germline CDR1 is GTSNPN and CDR2 SVGIG (reference sequence). CDR3 loop: CAWRPERTTEAFF. The DNA for the CDR3 is TGTGCCTGGCGCCCTGAGCGGACTACTGAAGCTTTCTTT.

The gene calls are TRBV11-2 and TRBJ1-5, with D tentatively TRBD1 (5 bases). CDR3 length: 15 residues. Trimming took 2 bases from V and 3 from J, leaving 11 bases between them. CDR1 and CDR2 (germline): SGHAT, FQNNGV. DNA for the CDR3: TGTGCCAGCAGCTTACTGGAGGGGCCCAATCAGCCCCAGCATTTT. Protein sequence: CASSLLEGPNQPQHF.

V and J are TRBV5-6 and TRBJ2-7, with D possibly TRBD2 on 6 matching bases. V was pared by 4 bases and J by 9 bases, with 20 bases between. The CDR3 has 14 residues. Germline V CDR1 and CDR2: SGHDT, YYEEEE. The CDR3 DNA sequence: TGTGCCAGCAGCGATCCGGGAGCTCATGTGGGGCAGTACTTC. It specifies CASSDPGAHVGQYF.

V gene TRBV5-1 combines with J gene TRBJ1-1, with D possibly TRBD1 on 6 matching bases. The CDR3 totals 13 residues. From germline, CDR1 is SGHRS and CDR2 YFSETQ. Deletions cut 7 bases from V and 0 bases from J, with 10 bases between. Here the CDR3 reads CASGQGMNTEAFF. As DNA, the CDR3 is TGCGCCAGCGGGCAGGGGATGAACACTGAAGCTTTCTTT. Full variable domain (missing parts from reference TRBV5-1 and TRBJ1-1): KAGVTQTPRYLIKTRGQQVTLSCSPISGHRSVSWYQQTPGQGLQFLFEYFSETQRNKGNFPGRFSGRQFSNSRSEMNVSTLELGDSALYLCASGQGMNTEAFFGQGTRLTVV.

CDR3 protein: CASKVGQENTEAFF. The DNA of the CDR3 is TGTGCCAGCAAGGTGGGACAGGAGAACACTGAAGCTTTCTTT. The chain recombines TRBV9 with TRBJ1-1; 8 bases align to TRBD1. This CDR3 is 14 amino acids long. The trim removed 6 bases at V and 1 base at J, leaving 5 bases unmatched. The V gene's germline CDR1 is SGDLS and CDR2 YYNGEE.

The chain employs TRBV5-1 and TRBJ1-1; possible D gene TRBD1, 5 bases. V dropped 5 bases and J dropped 6 bases, with 20 bases sitting between them. The length of the CDR3 is 15 residues. Germline CDR1 is SGHRS and CDR2 is YFSETQ. The CDR3 spells CASSFTSGSTAEAFF. In DNA, the CDR3 is TGCGCCAGCAGTTTTACTTCAGGGTCTACGGCTGAAGCTTTCTTT.

The chain couples TRBV9 to TRBJ1-2; TRBD1 is a possible D gene (6 bases). In germline, CDR1 is SGDLS, CDR2 YYNGEE. V lost 3 bases and J 13 bases, leaving 19 bases between the germline ends. CDR3 length: 13 residues. CDR3: CASSGSDRRNVTF. In DNA, the CDR3 is TGTGCCAGCAGCGGGTCGGACAGACGGAACGTCACCTTC.

The CDR3 sequence: CASSKPSGGSTDTQYF. As DNA, the CDR3 is TGTGCCAGTAGTAAGCCTAGCGGGGGCAGCACAGATACGCAGTATTTT. The chain employs TRBV19 and TRBJ2-3; 10 bases are a match to TRBD2. The CDR3 consists of 16 residues. The germline V gene has CDR1 LNHDA and CDR2 SQIVND (reference sequence). The V gene end was trimmed by 4 bases and the J gene end by 0 bases; junction bases not matched to a gene: 4.

This chain joins TRBV19 and TRBJ1-4; no clear D gene. The germline CDR1 and CDR2 sequences are LNHDA and SQIVND (reference sequence). V lost 4 bases, J lost 3 bases, and 12 bases lay in between. CDR3 length equals 15 residues. The CDR3 sequence: CASSRAARANEKLFF. The CDR3 coding sequence is TGTGCCAGTAGTAGAGCCGCGCGGGCTAATGAAAAACTGTTTTTT.

The chain has TRBV14 and TRBJ2-7, with 10 bases matching TRBD1. The germline V gene encodes CDR1 SGHDN and CDR2 FVKESK. The CDR3 totals 17 residues. The junction had 7 bases not matched to a gene; V was cut back by 0 bases and J by 2 bases. This CDR3 is CASSQDPRDRGTYEQYF. CDR3 nucleotides: TGTGCCAGCAGCCAAGACCCGCGGGACAGGGGAACCTACGAGCAGTACTTC.